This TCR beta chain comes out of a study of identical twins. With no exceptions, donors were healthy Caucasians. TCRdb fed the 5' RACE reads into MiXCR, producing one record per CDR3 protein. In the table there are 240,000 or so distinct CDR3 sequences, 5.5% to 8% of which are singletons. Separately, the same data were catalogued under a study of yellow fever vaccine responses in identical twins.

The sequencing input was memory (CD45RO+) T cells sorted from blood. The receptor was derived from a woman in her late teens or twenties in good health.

The CDR3 is CASSRGLAGAITDTQYF. CDR3 nucleotides: TGTGCCAGCAGCAGAGGACTAGCGGGAGCCATCACAGATACGCAGTATTTT. This chain uses TRBV5-4 with TRBJ2-3; 13 bases are shared with TRBD2. Germline trimming cut 4 bases from V and 2 bases from J; bases unmatched to any gene: 7. The CDR3 is made up of 17 amino acids. Germline V gene sequence: CDR1 SGHNT, CDR2 YYREEE (reference sequence).